This T cell receptor (beta chain) emerged from a study of beta chain features in type 1 diabetes. The entirety of the isolated RNA underwent reverse transcription, so expressed TCRB transcripts were sequenced. Profiling relied on immunoSEQ multiplex PCR, and the TCRdb table lists in-frame clones only, not all of them. The sample holds fewer than 650,000 clones, 15% seen once. This clone was detected only a few times. V trimming: 3 bases; J trimming: 3 bases; junction bases outside the gene matches: 4. CDR3 length equals 15 residues. Germline CDR1 SGHRS, CDR2 YFSETQ. This rearrangement joins TRBV5-1 to TRBJ1-1; TRBD1 aligns across 11 bases. The material sequenced was naive CD4+ T cells from blood. The TCR comes from a man younger than 35 in good health. CDR3 region: CASSWAGQGDTEAFF. The CDR3 DNA sequence: TGCGCCAGCAGCTGGGCGGGACAGGGGGACACTGAAGCTTTCTTT.